This TCR beta chain emerged from a study of blood T cell repertoires in COVID-19. Study at large: The United States, Italy and Spain were the sources of the acute and convalescent COVID-19 samples. T cells, B-cell-depleted T cells, or PBMCs provided the cDNA or gDNA that served as material.

The CDR3 has 16 amino acids. Germline V gene data show CDR1 as ENHRY and CDR2 as SYGVKD. V lost 7 bases and J lost 1; bases outside the gene matches: 4. The table came from immunoSEQ multiplex PCR; TCRdb's copy has only in-frame clones and leaves some out. The sample has about 260,000 clones, 80% to 90% seen once. In terms of age and location, participants ranged from roughly 18 to 95 years and lived in approximately 26 US areas. No more than 2 weeks before study entry, exposed participants had met a case of COVID-19. The sample taken for sequencing was PBMCs or T cells enriched from blood (not recorded which). The J gene is TRBJ2-1, the V gene TRBV10-3, with 13 positions matching TRBD2. The source of this sequence is a man aged 50 to 59 who had been exposed to COVID-19. The CDR3 region has the DNA TGTGCCATCACCCTGGGACTAGCGGGATCCTACAATGAGCAGTTCTTC. Translating it yields CAITLGLAGSYNEQFF.